The entry below describes one T cell receptor (beta chain). Its antigen is still unknown. This sample is part of a study of brain T cells in children with intractable seizures. The J segment lost 4 bases and the V segment lost 3 bases, leaving 2 bases of the junction unmatched. Germline V lookup: CDR1 MNHEY, CDR2 SMNVEV (reference sequence). CDR3 size: 13 residues. Only cases whose brain tissue showed the highest T cell transcript signatures were sequenced. Before surgery, patients took at least one anti-epileptic drug. Study conclusions and caveats: Patients' HCMV serostatus was unknown; virus specificity rests on CDR3 similarity alone. Clones missing pre-surgery may reflect undersampling of that blood sample.

This table comes from immunoSEQ multiplex PCR, and its TCRdb copy is limited to in-frame clones, with some not included. The data show 110,000 or so clones, 90% to 95% seen once. The V call is TRBV27, the J call TRBJ1-2, with TRBD1 matching over 7 bases. The source was peripheral blood, collected at surgery. This sequence was found in a boy younger than two with hemimegalencephaly and intractable seizures. The CDR3, as DNA: TGTGCCAGCAGTTTTGGACAGGCCTATGGCTACACCTTC. Residues: CASSFGQAYGYTF.